Listed here is a single T cell receptor beta chain. Its antigen is currently unknown. The sample belongs to a study of T cell responses to AZD1222 COVID-19 vaccine. The study's findings and limits: At baseline, just five or six AZD1222 recipients tested seropositive. The breadth and depth of Spike-specific TCRs increased once two AZD1222 doses had been given. Clonal diversity was possibly underestimated, and the donors were mostly white British, with more females.

The CDR3 is 15 residues long. V dropped 5 bases and J dropped 6 bases, with 16 bases sitting between them. Per the germline V gene, CDR1 is SEHNR and CDR2 is FQNEAQ (reference sequence). Clones were read by immunoSEQ multiplex PCR, and TCRdb kept only the in-frame ones, dropping some. Altogether 100,000 to 150,000 clones are present, 65% to 90% being singletons, with the ten largest covering 20% to 25%. Sequenced here: peripheral blood, sampled on day 0 of AZD1222 vaccination. This chain joins TRBV7-9 and TRBJ1-4; D may be TRBD1 (6 bases). The TCR comes from an adult in good health. The CDR3 spells CASSPRGDVDEKLFF. The DNA for the CDR3 is TGTGCCAGCAGCCCAAGGGGGGATGTGGATGAAAAACTGTTTTTT.